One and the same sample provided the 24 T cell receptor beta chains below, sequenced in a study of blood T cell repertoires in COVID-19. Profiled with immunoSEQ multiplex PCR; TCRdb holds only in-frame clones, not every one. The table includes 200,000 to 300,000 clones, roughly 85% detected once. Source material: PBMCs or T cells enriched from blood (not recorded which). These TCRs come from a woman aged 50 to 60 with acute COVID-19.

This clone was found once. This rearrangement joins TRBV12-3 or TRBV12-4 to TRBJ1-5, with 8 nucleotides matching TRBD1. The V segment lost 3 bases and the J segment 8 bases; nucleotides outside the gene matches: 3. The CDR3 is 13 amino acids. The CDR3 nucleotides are TGTGCCAGCAGTTTGGGACAGGACAAGCCCCAGCATTTT. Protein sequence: CASSLGQDKPQHF.

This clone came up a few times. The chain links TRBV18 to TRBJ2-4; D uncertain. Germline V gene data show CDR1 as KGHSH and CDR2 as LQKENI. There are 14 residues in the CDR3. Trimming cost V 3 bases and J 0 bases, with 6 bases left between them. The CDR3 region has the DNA TGTGCCAGCTCACCCCCCATAGCCAAAAACATTCAGTACTTC. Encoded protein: CASSPPIAKNIQYF.

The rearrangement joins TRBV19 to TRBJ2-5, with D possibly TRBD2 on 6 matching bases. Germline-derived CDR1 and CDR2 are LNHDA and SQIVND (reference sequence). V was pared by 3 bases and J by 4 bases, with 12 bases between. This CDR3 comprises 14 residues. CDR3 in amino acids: CASSIDGGGETQYF. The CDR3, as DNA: TGTGCCAGTAGTATCGACGGGGGAGGAGAGACCCAGTACTTC. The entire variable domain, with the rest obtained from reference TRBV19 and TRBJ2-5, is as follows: DGGITQSPKYLFRKEGQNVTLSCEQNLNHDAMYWYRQDPGQGLRLIYYSQIVNDFQKGDIAEGYSVSREKKESFPLTVTSAQKNPTAFYLCASSIDGGGETQYFGPGTRLLVL.

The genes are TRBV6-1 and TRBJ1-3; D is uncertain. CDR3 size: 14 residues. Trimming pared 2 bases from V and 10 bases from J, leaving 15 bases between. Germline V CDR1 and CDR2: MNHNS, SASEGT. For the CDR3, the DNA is TGTGCCAGCAGTGAAAAGAGAGGGATTTGGACCATATATTTT. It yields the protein CASSEKRGIWTIYF.

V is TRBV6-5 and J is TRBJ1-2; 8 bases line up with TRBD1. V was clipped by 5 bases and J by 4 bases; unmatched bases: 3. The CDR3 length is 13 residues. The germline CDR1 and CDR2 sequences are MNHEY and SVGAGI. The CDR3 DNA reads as TGTGCCAGCAGTAGACAGGGGATCTATGGCTACACCTTC. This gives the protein CASSRQGIYGYTF.

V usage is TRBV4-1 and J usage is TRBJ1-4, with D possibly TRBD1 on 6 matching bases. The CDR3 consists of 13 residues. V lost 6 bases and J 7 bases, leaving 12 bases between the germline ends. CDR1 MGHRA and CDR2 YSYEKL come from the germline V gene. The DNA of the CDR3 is TGCGCCAGCAGGAGCGGGGGGCCTGAAAAACTGTTTTTT. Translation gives CASRSGGPEKLFF.

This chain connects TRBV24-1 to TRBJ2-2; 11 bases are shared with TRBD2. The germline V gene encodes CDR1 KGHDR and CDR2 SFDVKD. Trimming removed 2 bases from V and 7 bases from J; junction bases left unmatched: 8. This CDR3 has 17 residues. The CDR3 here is CATSDSGTSGPYGELFF. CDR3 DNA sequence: TGTGCCACCAGTGATTCGGGGACTAGCGGTCCGTACGGGGAGCTGTTTTTT.

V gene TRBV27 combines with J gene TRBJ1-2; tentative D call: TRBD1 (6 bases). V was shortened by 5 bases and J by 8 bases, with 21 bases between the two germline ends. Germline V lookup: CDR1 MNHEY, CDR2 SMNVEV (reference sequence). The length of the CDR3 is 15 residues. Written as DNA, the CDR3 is TGTGCCAGCAGTCGTACTATACAGGGAGTTAAGGGCTACACCTTC. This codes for CASSRTIQGVKGYTF.

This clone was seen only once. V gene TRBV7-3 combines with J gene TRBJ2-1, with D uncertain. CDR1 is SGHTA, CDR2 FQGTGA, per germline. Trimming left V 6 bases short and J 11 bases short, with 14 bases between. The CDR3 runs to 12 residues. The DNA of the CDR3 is TGTGCCAGCAGTTTTGACAAGGATAAGCAGTTCTTC. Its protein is CASSFDKDKQFF.

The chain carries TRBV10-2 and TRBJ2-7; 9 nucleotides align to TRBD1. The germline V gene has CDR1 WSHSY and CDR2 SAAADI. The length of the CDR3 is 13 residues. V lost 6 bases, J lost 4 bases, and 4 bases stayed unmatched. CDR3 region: CASRAGTGYEQYF. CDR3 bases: TGCGCCAGCAGAGCCGGGACAGGGTACGAGCAGTACTTC.

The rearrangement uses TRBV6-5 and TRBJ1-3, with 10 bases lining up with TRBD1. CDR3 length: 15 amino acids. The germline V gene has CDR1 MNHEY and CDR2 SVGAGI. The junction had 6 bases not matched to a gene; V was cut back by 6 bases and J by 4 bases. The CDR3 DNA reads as TGTGCCAGCAGAAACGACAGGGGGCCCGGAAACACCATATATTTT. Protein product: CASRNDRGPGNTIYF.

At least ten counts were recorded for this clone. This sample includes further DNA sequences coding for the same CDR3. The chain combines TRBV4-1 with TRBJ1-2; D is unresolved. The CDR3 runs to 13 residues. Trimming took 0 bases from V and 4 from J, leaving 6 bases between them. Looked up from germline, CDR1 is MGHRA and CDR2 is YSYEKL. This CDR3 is CASSQDPGYGYTF. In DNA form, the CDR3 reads TGCGCCAGCAGCCAAGATCCCGGCTATGGCTACACCTTC.

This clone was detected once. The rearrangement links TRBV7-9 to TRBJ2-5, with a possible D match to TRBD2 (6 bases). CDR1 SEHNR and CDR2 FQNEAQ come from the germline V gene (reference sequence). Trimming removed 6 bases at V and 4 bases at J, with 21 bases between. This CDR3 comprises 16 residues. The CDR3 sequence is CASSIMGWEAGETQYF. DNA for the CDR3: TGTGCCAGCAGTATAATGGGCTGGGAGGCGGGAGAGACCCAGTACTTC. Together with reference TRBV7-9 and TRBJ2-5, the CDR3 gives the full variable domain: DTGVSQNPRHKITKRGQNVTFRCDPISEHNRLYWYRQTLGQGPEFLTYFQNEAQLEKSRLLSDRFSAERPKGSFSTLEIQRTEQGDSAMYLCASSIMGWEAGETQYFGPGTRLLVL.

The CDR3 region has the DNA TGTGCCAGCAGTCCAGGGGGCCAGGCGCCCCAGCATTTT. It encodes CASSPGGQAPQHF. The chain is built from TRBV28 and TRBJ1-5; 8 bases map to TRBD1. This CDR3 has 13 amino acids. Trimming at V came to 5 bases and at J to 9 bases, leaving 6 bases not matched to a gene. Looked up from germline, CDR1 is MDHEN and CDR2 is SYDVKM. The whole variable domain, remainder taken from reference TRBV28 and TRBJ1-5, is DVKVTQSSRYLVKRTGEKVFLECVQDMDHENMFWYRQDPGLGLRLIYFSYDVKMKEKGDIPEGYSVSREKKERFSLILESASTNQTSMYLCASSPGGQAPQHFGDGTRLSIL.

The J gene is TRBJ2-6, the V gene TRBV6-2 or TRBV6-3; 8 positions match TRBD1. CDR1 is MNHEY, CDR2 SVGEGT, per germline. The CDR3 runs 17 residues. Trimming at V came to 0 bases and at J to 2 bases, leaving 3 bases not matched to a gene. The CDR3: CASSYSRGRPGANVLTF. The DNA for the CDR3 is TGTGCCAGCAGTTACTCCAGGGGGCGCCCTGGGGCCAACGTCCTGACTTTC.

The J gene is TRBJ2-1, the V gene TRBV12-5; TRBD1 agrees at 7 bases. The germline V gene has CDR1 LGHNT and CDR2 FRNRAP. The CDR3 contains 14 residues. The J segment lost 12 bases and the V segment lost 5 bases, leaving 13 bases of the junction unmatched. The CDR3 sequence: CASGTSGTVTTQFF. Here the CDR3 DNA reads TGTGCTAGTGGTACCTCCGGGACAGTAACTACGCAGTTCTTC.

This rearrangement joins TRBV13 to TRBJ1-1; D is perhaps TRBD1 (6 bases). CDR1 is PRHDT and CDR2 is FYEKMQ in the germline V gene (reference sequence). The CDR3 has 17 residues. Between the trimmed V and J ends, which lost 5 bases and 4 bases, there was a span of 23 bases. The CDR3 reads CASSPGGAGRKPTEAFF. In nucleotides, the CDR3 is TGTGCCAGCAGCCCGGGGGGGGCAGGGCGAAAGCCCACTGAAGCTTTCTTT.

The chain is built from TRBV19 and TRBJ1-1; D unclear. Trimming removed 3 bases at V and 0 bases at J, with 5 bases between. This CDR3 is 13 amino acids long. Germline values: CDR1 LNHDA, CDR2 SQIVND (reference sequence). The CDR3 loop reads CASSIFVNTEAFF. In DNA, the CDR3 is TGTGCCAGTAGTATCTTTGTGAACACTGAAGCTTTCTTT.

CDR3: CASKGHYNEQFF. The CDR3 DNA follows: TGTGCCAGCAAGGGACATTACAATGAGCAGTTCTTC. The chain carries TRBV2 and TRBJ2-1, with D possibly being TRBD1 (6 bases). V gave up 7 bases and J gave up 4 bases, with 8 bases separating them. The germline gives CDR1 SNHLY, CDR2 FYNNEI. The length of the CDR3 is 12 residues.

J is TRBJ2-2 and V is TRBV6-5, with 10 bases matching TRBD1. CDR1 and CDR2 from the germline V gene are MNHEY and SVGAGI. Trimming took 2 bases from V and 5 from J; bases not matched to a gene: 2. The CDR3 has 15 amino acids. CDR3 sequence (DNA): TGTGCCAGCAGTTACAGGACAGGGGGGACCGGGGAGCTGTTTTTT. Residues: CASSYRTGGTGELFF.

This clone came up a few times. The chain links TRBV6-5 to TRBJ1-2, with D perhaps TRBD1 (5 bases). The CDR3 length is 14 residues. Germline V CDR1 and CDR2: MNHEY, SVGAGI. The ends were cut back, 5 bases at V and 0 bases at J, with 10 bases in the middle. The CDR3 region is CASSKGHSNYGYTF. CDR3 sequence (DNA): TGTGCCAGCAGTAAGGGGCACTCTAACTATGGCTACACCTTC.

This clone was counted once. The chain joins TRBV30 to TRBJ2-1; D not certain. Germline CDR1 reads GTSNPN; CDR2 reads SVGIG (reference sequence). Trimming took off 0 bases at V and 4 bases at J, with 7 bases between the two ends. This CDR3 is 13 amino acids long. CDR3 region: CAWSVTPYNEQFF. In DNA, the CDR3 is TGTGCCTGGAGTGTAACTCCTTACAATGAGCAGTTCTTC.

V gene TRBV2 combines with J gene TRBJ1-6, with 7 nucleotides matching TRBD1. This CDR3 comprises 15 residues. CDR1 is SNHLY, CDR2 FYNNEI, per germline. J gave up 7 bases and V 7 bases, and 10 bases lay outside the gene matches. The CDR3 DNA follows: TGTGCCAGCACCATACGGACAGGACGAAATTCACCCCTCCACTTT. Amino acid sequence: CASTIRTGRNSPLHF.

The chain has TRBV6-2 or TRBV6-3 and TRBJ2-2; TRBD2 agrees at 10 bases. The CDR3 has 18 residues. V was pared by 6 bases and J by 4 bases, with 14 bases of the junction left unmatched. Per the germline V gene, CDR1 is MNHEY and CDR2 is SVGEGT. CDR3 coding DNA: TGTGCCAGCAGCCGTCAATTTGGACTAGCGGAGTCCACCGGGGAGCTGTTTTTT. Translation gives CASSRQFGLAESTGELFF.